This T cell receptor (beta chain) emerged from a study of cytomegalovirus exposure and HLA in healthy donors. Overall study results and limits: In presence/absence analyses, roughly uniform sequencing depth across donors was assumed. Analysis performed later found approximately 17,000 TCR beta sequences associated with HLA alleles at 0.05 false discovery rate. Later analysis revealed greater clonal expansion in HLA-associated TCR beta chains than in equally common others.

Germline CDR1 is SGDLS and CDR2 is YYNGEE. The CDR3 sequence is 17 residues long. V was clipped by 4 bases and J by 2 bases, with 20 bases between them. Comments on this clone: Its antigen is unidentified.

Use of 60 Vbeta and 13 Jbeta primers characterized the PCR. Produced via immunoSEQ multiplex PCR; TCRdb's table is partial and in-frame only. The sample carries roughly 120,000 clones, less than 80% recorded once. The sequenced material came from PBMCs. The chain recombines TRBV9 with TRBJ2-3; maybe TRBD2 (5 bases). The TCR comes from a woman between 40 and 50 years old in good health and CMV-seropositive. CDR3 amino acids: CASSPRGAGWDTDTQYF. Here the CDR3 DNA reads TGTGCCAGCAGCCCCCGAGGTGCGGGTTGGGACACAGATACGCAGTATTTT.